The 8 T cell receptor beta chains presented below share a single source sample, sequenced in a study of a mutant IDH1 vaccine in newly diagnosed glioma. Which antigens these TCRs recognize remains unknown. Time point here: week 11, during vaccination. The vaccine gave 300 ug of a 20-mer mutant IDH1 peptide subcutaneously per dose. Sequencing was performed with immunoSEQ multiplex PCR; in TCRdb, only in-frame clones are kept and a portion is missing. The sample shows about 36,000 clones, 80% of them seen only once. The sequencing here drew on peripheral blood mononuclear cells (PBMCs), taken from a glioma patient whose treatment included an IDH1 peptide vaccine. These receptors all come from a woman aged 30 to 39 with glioma. Some clones in this sample may be carry-over from other donors' samples.

This sequence joins TRBV18 and TRBJ1-2; D is unresolved. CDR1 KGHSH and CDR2 LQKENI come from the germline V gene. The CDR3 is made up of 14 amino acids. Trimming removed 3 bases from V and 8 bases from J, with 16 bases in between. CDR3 nucleotide sequence: TGTGCCAGCTCACCGCTCGACTTCCCCGGAGGCTACACCTTC. Its protein is CASSPLDFPGGYTF.

V is TRBV7-9 and J is TRBJ1-1, with a possible D match to TRBD1 (5 bases). CDR1 is SEHNR, CDR2 FQNEAQ, per germline (reference sequence). Trimming cost V 4 bases and J 5 bases, with 17 bases left between them. This CDR3 is 15 amino acids long. The CDR3: CASSWGTSWGTEAFF. Written as DNA, the CDR3 is TGTGCCAGCAGCTGGGGAACGTCTTGGGGGACTGAAGCTTTCTTT.

The sample holds one count of this clone. The chain employs TRBV4-2 and TRBJ1-1, with no clear D. The CDR3 is 13 amino acids. CDR1 and CDR2 from the germline V gene are LGHNA and YNFKEQ. The ends were cut back, 4 bases at V and 5 bases at J, with 11 bases in the middle. The CDR3 DNA reads TGTGCCAGCAGCCCCTCAGGATTTACTGAAGCTTTCTTT. Amino acids: CASSPSGFTEAFF.

The chain joins TRBV10-1 to TRBJ2-7, with 8 nucleotides matching TRBD2. CDR1 is WNHNN, CDR2 SYGVQD, per germline (reference sequence). The CDR3 has 13 residues. V shed 5 bases, J shed 6 bases, and the junction held 6 bases outside the gene matches. The CDR3 DNA reads TGCGCCAGCAGTCCCGGGACTAGGTCCGAGCAGTACTTC. Translation gives CASSPGTRSEQYF.

CDR3 sequence reads: CASSSGQASSYNEQFF. DNA of the CDR3: TGTGCCAGCAGCTCGGGACAGGCGAGCTCCTACAATGAGCAGTTCTTC. The V and J genes are TRBV7-2 and TRBJ2-1; 8 bases are a match to TRBD1. The germline gives CDR1 SGHTA, CDR2 FQGNSA. The length of the CDR3 is 16 residues. V shed 4 bases, J shed 0 bases, and the junction held 5 bases outside the gene matches. The full variable domain, rest sourced from reference TRBV7-2 and TRBJ2-1, is GAGVSQSPSNKVTEKGKDVELRCDPISGHTALYWYRQSLGQGLEFLIYFQGNSAPDKSGLPSDRFSAERTGGSVSTLTIQRTQQEDSAVYLCASSSGQASSYNEQFFGPGTRLTVL.

The V call is TRBV6-5, the J call TRBJ1-5; perhaps TRBD1 as D (6 bases). CDR1 is MNHEY, CDR2 SVGAGI, per germline. The CDR3 is 13 residues long. The ends were cut back, 6 bases at V and 6 bases at J, with 12 bases in the middle. CDR3 DNA: TGTGCCAGCAGCAAAGGGGGGGCTCAGCCCCAGCATTTT. Translating gives CASSKGGAQPQHF.

The gene calls are TRBV6-1 and TRBJ1-1; 8 nucleotides align to TRBD1. The trim removed 6 bases at V and 5 bases at J, leaving 11 bases unmatched. Germline assignment: CDR1 MNHNS and CDR2 SASEGT. The CDR3 has 15 residues. CDR3 in DNA: TGTGCCAGCAGAACAGGGGGGTTTGATTGGACTGAAGCTTTCTTT. Translating gives CASRTGGFDWTEAFF.

Within the sample, this clone is medium-sized (0.01 to 0.1%). The V gene is TRBV2, the J gene TRBJ1-1; the match to TRBD1 covers 7 bases. CDR1 and CDR2 from the germline V gene are SNHLY and FYNNEI. The CDR3 is made up of 16 amino acids. Trimming removed 2 bases from V and 3 bases from J; junction bases left unmatched: 9. For the CDR3, the DNA is TGTGCCAGCAGTGAACCGACAGGGAGGTATGACACTGAAGCTTTCTTT. Translated: CASSEPTGRYDTEAFF.